This T cell receptor (beta chain) stems from a study of shared clonotypes between healthy human individuals. Whole-study results and caveats: Large sequencing depth failed to make sorted-subset sequencing complete, rarefaction showed. Naive CD4 clonotype sharing across a few donors was approximately 5%.

Terminally differentiated effector memory CD45RA+ cells were excluded by CCR7 positive selection of CD45RO-negative cells. Remarks on this clone: Its antigen is still unknown.

Generated by immunoSEQ multiplex PCR, the TCRdb table keeps only in-frame clones and is missing some. The sample contains millions of clones, approximately 94% of which appear only once. Germline trimming cut 0 bases from V and 6 bases from J; bases unmatched to any gene: 8. The V gene's germline CDR1 is SGHKS and CDR2 YYEKEE (reference sequence). The CDR3 has 15 amino acids. The TCR originated in a man aged 18 to 30 in good health. Some clones in this sample may be carry-over from other donors' samples. The rearrangement uses TRBV5-5 and TRBJ1-2; TRBD1 matches at 7 bases. The sequencing sample was made of naive CD8+ T cells from PBMCs. CDR3 protein: CASSLEGASLDGYTF. The DNA of the CDR3 is TGTGCCAGCAGCTTGGAGGGGGCGAGCTTAGATGGCTACACCTTC. Full variable domain (remainder filled in from reference TRBV5-5 and TRBJ1-2): DAGVTQSPTHLIKTRGQQVTLRCSPISGHKSVSWYQQVLGQGPQFIFQYYEKEERGRGNFPDRFSARQFPNYSSELNVNALLLGDSALYLCASSLEGASLDGYTFGSGTRLTVV.